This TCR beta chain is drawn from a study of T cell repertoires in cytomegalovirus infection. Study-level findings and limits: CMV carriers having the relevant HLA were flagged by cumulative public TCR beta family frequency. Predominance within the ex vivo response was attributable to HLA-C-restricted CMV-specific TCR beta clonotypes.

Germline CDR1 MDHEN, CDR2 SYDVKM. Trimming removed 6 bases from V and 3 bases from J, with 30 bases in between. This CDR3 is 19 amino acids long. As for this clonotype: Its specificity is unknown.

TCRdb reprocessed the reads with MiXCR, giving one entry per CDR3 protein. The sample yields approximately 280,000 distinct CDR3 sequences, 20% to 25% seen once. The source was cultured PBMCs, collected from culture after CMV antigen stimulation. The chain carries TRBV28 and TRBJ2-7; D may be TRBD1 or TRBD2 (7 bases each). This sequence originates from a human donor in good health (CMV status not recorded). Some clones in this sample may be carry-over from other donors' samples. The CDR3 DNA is TGTGCCAGCAGCCCCGCCCAGACAGGGTCGTGGGCGGGAGTCTACGAGCAGTACTTC. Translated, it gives CASSPAQTGSWAGVYEQYF.